These 30 T cell receptor beta chains were all obtained from the same sample, sequenced in a study of blood T cell repertoires in COVID-19. Clones were sequenced by immunoSEQ multiplex PCR, and TCRdb holds only the in-frame ones, with some missing. The repertoire has about 200,000 clones, almost 90% of them found once; the top ten carry 0.62%. Sequencing input: peripheral blood. All receptors derive from a man aged 50 to 60 with acute or convalescent COVID-19.

This rearrangement joins TRBV19 to TRBJ1-2; the D gene is possibly TRBD1 (5 bases). V lost 11 bases, J lost 3 bases, and 16 bases lay in between. The CDR3 runs to 13 residues. The germline gives CDR1 LNHDA, CDR2 SQIVND (reference sequence). Here the CDR3 reads CAPTLRQYYGYTF. The CDR3, as DNA: TGTGCCCCAACCTTACGACAGTACTATGGCTACACCTTC.

The chain couples TRBV6-5 to TRBJ2-1; 8 bases fit TRBD1. Trimming removed 5 bases from V and 4 bases from J; junction bases left unmatched: 7. This CDR3 has 15 amino acids. Germline V gene lookup returns CDR1 MNHEY and CDR2 SVGAGI. The CDR3 region has the DNA TGTGCCAGCAGTCTGGGACAGGCAACTTACAATGAGCAGTTCTTC. Residues: CASSLGQATYNEQFF.

CDR3 sequence (DNA): TGTGCCAGCAGTCGGACAAGCAATCAGCCCCAGCATTTT. Amino acid sequence: CASSRTSNQPQHF. The chain combines TRBV12-3 or TRBV12-4 with TRBJ1-5; TRBD1 is a possible D gene (5 bases). This CDR3 has 13 residues. The V end was cut by 5 bases, the J end by 1 base, with 6 bases between.

This sequence joins TRBV7-9 and TRBJ2-3; maybe TRBD2 (5 bases). Germline-derived CDR1 and CDR2 are SEHNR and FQNEAQ (reference sequence). V lost 4 bases to trimming and J lost 0 bases, with 20 bases between them. The CDR3 runs to 18 residues. CDR3 DNA sequence: TGTGCCAGCAGCTCCCCCACGGGGTGGCGGGCAAGCACAGATACGCAGTATTTT. Protein sequence: CASSSPTGWRASTDTQYF.

The V gene is TRBV10-3, the J gene TRBJ2-6; no clear D. The CDR3 runs to 14 residues. Germline V gene data show CDR1 as ENHRY and CDR2 as SYGVKD. Trimming stripped 2 bases from V and 3 bases from J, with 5 bases between. DNA for the CDR3: TGTGCCATCAGTGAGCAGGTTGGGGCCAACGTCCTGACTTTC. It translates to CAISEQVGANVLTF.

This chain joins TRBV7-6 and TRBJ2-1, with 8 bases lining up with TRBD2. The CDR3 runs 18 residues. The V segment lost 6 bases and the J segment 2 bases; nucleotides outside the gene matches: 15. Germline V gene sequence: CDR1 SGHVS, CDR2 FNYEAQ. CDR3 DNA: TGTGCCAGCAGTTCAGGACTAGCTCGGGAGAGCACCTACAATGAGCAGTTCTTC. Encoded protein: CASSSGLARESTYNEQFF.

This clone has just one count. V and J are TRBV28 and TRBJ2-7; D gene unclear. Germline CDR1 MDHEN, CDR2 SYDVKM. Trimming removed 1 base from V and 0 bases from J, with 7 bases in between. CDR3 size: 14 residues. CDR3 DNA: TGTGCCAGCAGTTTATTTTCAGTCTCCTACGAGCAGTACTTC. This translates into CASSLFSVSYEQYF. The variable domain in full, completed from reference TRBV28 and TRBJ2-7, reads DVKVTQSSRYLVKRTGEKVFLECVQDMDHENMFWYRQDPGLGLRLIYFSYDVKMKEKGDIPEGYSVSREKKERFSLILESASTNQTSMYLCASSLFSVSYEQYFGPGTRLTVT.

The rearrangement uses TRBV18 and TRBJ2-7; D may be TRBD1 (6 bases). Trimming removed 5 bases at V and 6 bases at J, with 26 bases between. The CDR3 totals 17 residues. The germline V gene encodes CDR1 KGHSH and CDR2 LQKENI. CDR3 DNA: TGTGCCAGCTCAGCCCCGAGTCCCAGGGGATATCCCAGCGAGCAGTACGTC. It specifies CASSAPSPRGYPSEQYV.

For the CDR3, the DNA is TGTGCCAGCAGCTTAACAGGGGCTAATTCACCCCTCCACTTT. This encodes CASSLTGANSPLHF. This chain joins TRBV7-3 and TRBJ1-6; D perhaps matches TRBD1 (5 bases). The CDR3 extends over 14 amino acids. Germline lookup yields CDR1 SGHTA and CDR2 FQGTGA. The V end was cut by 0 bases, the J end by 6 bases, with 6 bases between.

V and J are TRBV27 and TRBJ1-1, with 9 bases aligning to TRBD1. The J segment lost 4 bases and the V segment lost 8 bases, leaving 2 bases of the junction unmatched. This CDR3 contains 12 residues. Per the germline V gene, CDR1 is MNHEY and CDR2 is SMNVEV (reference sequence). The CDR3 bases are TGTGCCAGCGGGACAGGGCCCACTGAAGCTTTCTTT. Amino acids: CASGTGPTEAFF.

The V gene is TRBV24-1, the J gene TRBJ1-2, with unresolved D. The CDR3 sequence is 14 residues long. Germline assignment: CDR1 KGHDR and CDR2 SFDVKD. The V gene lost 6 bases and the J gene lost 0 bases, with 10 bases spanning the gap. The CDR3 DNA sequence: TGTGCCACCAGTTCACAGTCCGCTAACTATGGCTACACCTTC. Protein product: CATSSQSANYGYTF.

This chain joins TRBV19 and TRBJ2-7, with a possible D match to TRBD1 (6 bases). The CDR3 length is 13 residues. The germline V and J ends were trimmed by 6 bases and 3 bases, with 12 bases remaining between them. The V gene's germline CDR1 is LNHDA and CDR2 SQIVND (reference sequence). CDR3 sequence: CASRGHGGYEQYF. The DNA of the CDR3 is TGTGCCAGTAGGGGACACGGAGGCTACGAGCAGTACTTC. The full variable domain, rest sourced from reference TRBV19 and TRBJ2-7, is DGGITQSPKYLFRKEGQNVTLSCEQNLNHDAMYWYRQDPGQGLRLIYYSQIVNDFQKGDIAEGYSVSREKKESFPLTVTSAQKNPTAFYLCASRGHGGYEQYFGPGTRLTVT.

The chain joins TRBV27 to TRBJ2-2; 7 bases match TRBD1. V was clipped by 6 bases and J by 2 bases; unmatched bases: 9. The germline V gene has CDR1 MNHEY and CDR2 SMNVEV (reference sequence). This CDR3 region has 16 residues. The CDR3 region has the DNA TGTGCCAGCAGCCAGGGGACAGTTCTAAACACCGGGGAGCTGTTTTTT. Translation: CASSQGTVLNTGELFF.

V and J are TRBV12-3 or TRBV12-4 and TRBJ2-1, with D unresolved. The CDR3 has 12 amino acids. Trimming took off 7 bases at V and 7 bases at J, with 11 bases between the two ends. The CDR3 reads CASTMRINEQFF. The CDR3 nucleotides read TGTGCCAGCACCATGCGTATTAATGAGCAGTTCTTC.

This clone was found once. V is TRBV6-5 and J is TRBJ2-2, with 11 nucleotides matching TRBD1. The CDR3 contains 16 residues. Trimming removed 4 bases from V and 2 bases from J; junction bases left unmatched: 3. Germline V gene sequence: CDR1 MNHEY, CDR2 SVGAGI. The CDR3 loop reads CASSLRTGGNTGELFF. In DNA form, the CDR3 reads TGTGCCAGCAGTTTGCGGACAGGGGGCAACACCGGGGAGCTGTTTTTT.

The genes are TRBV6-6 and TRBJ2-7; possible D gene TRBD1, 5 bases. The CDR3 has 14 residues. Per germline, CDR1 MNHNY and CDR2 SVGAGI (reference sequence). V lost 2 bases and J lost 3, with 11 bases in between. In nucleotides, the CDR3 is TGTGCCAGCAGTTACGGGCAGGGTATCTACGAGCAGTACTTC. Translated, it gives CASSYGQGIYEQYF.

The chain links TRBV27 to TRBJ1-3; no firm D call. Germline CDR1 and CDR2: MNHEY and SMNVEV (reference sequence). The CDR3 runs to 13 residues. V shed 5 bases and J shed 0 bases, with 5 bases lying between them. The CDR3 DNA sequence: TGTGCCAGCAGTGCGGTCTCTGGAAACACCATATATTTT. Translated, it gives CASSAVSGNTIYF.

This chain links TRBV19 with TRBJ1-6, with D uncertain. Per the germline V gene, CDR1 is LNHDA and CDR2 is SQIVND (reference sequence). V lost 7 bases to trimming and J lost 8 bases, with 15 bases between them. The CDR3 is made up of 14 amino acids. CDR3: CASKPVLEHSPLHF. CDR3 DNA sequence: TGTGCCAGTAAGCCCGTTTTGGAGCATTCACCCCTCCACTTT.

The CDR3 region is CASSAGNNQPQHF. In DNA form, the CDR3 reads TGTGCCAGCAGCGCAGGGAACAATCAGCCCCAGCATTTT. The chain uses TRBV28 and TRBJ1-5, with D tentatively TRBD1 (5 bases). The CDR3 consists of 13 residues. Germline CDR1 reads MDHEN; CDR2 reads SYDVKM. V gave up 6 bases and J gave up 3 bases, with 9 bases separating them.

The chain is built from TRBV13 and TRBJ1-5, with a weak D call TRBD1 (6 bases). CDR3 length: 14 amino acids. Looked up from germline, CDR1 is PRHDT and CDR2 is FYEKMQ (reference sequence). Trimming cost V 4 bases and J 4 bases, with 11 bases left between them. The CDR3 is CASSSGHLNQPQHF. The CDR3 DNA reads TGTGCCAGCAGCTCGGGACACCTAAATCAGCCCCAGCATTTT.

This clone was found a few times. The chain is built from TRBV7-9 and TRBJ2-3; D unresolved. V dropped 0 bases and J dropped 4 bases, with 8 bases sitting between them. The CDR3 totals 14 residues. Looked up from germline, CDR1 is SEHNR and CDR2 is FQNEAQ (reference sequence). In DNA form, the CDR3 reads TGTGCCAGCAGCTTAGCGAGTCGCCCAGATACGCAGTATTTT. Translation: CASSLASRPDTQYF.

V is TRBV5-1 and J is TRBJ2-2; TRBD2 matches 9 bases. V dropped 4 bases and J dropped 2; count of bases not matched to a gene: 6. The germline V gene encodes CDR1 SGHRS and CDR2 YFSETQ. The CDR3 contains 16 residues. CDR3 in DNA: TGCGCCAGCAGCCCTGGGACTAGCCGCAACACCGGGGAGCTGTTTTTT. Amino acids: CASSPGTSRNTGELFF. The whole variable domain, remainder taken from reference TRBV5-1 and TRBJ2-2, is KAGVTQTPRYLIKTRGQQVTLSCSPISGHRSVSWYQQTPGQGLQFLFEYFSETQRNKGNFPGRFSGRQFSNSRSEMNVSTLELGDSALYLCASSPGTSRNTGELFFGEGSRLTVL.

The chain has TRBV10-3 and TRBJ2-5; maybe TRBD1 (6 bases). CDR1 and CDR2 (germline): ENHRY, SYGVKD. Trimming pared 11 bases from V and 1 base from J, leaving 11 bases between. CDR3 length equals 12 residues. DNA for the CDR3: TGTGCCTCCACGGACAGCCAAGAGACCCAGTACTTC. Translating it yields CASTDSQETQYF.

This sequence joins TRBV3-1 (or the pseudogene TRBV3-2) and TRBJ1-1; possibly TRBD1 for D (5 bases). CDR1 and CDR2 from the germline V gene are LGHDT and YNNKEL (reference sequence). The CDR3 covers 15 residues. Deletions cut 0 bases from V and 2 bases from J, with 10 bases between. CDR3 coding DNA: TGTGCCAGCAGCCAAGAAGGGACTGGAAACACTGAAGCTTTCTTT. This encodes CASSQEGTGNTEAFF.

The CDR3 sequence is CASSPVKFGVEKLFF. In DNA, the CDR3 is TGCGCCAGCAGCCCAGTCAAGTTCGGGGTTGAAAAACTGTTTTTT. The chain combines TRBV4-1 with TRBJ1-4; D remains unclear. The CDR3 extends over 15 amino acids. CDR1 is MGHRA and CDR2 is YSYEKL in the germline V gene. Trimming left V 4 bases short and J 7 bases short, with 16 bases between.

This chain links TRBV4-1 with TRBJ2-7; 13 bases line up with TRBD2. The germline gives CDR1 MGHRA, CDR2 YSYEKL. The CDR3 consists of 15 residues. After removal of 3 bases from V and 4 bases from J, the junction contained 3 bases not matched to a gene. CDR3 bases: TGCGCCAGCAGCCAGGGGACTAGCGGGAATTACGAGCAGTACTTC. It codes for CASSQGTSGNYEQYF.

The rearrangement links TRBV5-4 to TRBJ2-1; the match to TRBD2 covers 8 bases. J was trimmed by 0 bases and V by 5 bases; bases with no gene match: 7. Germline CDR1 SGHNT, CDR2 YYREEE (reference sequence). This CDR3 has 16 residues. The CDR3 DNA is TGTGCCAGCAGTCGGGGGGGTCCGAGCTCCTACAATGAGCAGTTCTTC. It encodes CASSRGGPSSYNEQFF.

The chain recombines TRBV10-1 with TRBJ2-1; D may be TRBD2 (5 bases). This CDR3 has 16 residues. V dropped 0 bases and J dropped 1 base, with 10 bases sitting between them. Germline CDR1 reads WNHNN; CDR2 reads SYGVQD (reference sequence). The DNA for the CDR3 is TGCGCCAGCAGTGAGTCTCCTCTAGCTTCCTACAATGAGCAGTTCTTC. Amino acid sequence: CASSESPLASYNEQFF.

This rearrangement joins TRBV27 to TRBJ1-5; 7 nucleotides match TRBD1. CDR1 is MNHEY and CDR2 is SMNVEV in the germline V gene (reference sequence). The CDR3 is 18 amino acids. With V trimmed by 5 bases and J by 4 bases, 17 bases remained unmatched. The DNA of the CDR3 is TGTGCCAGCAGTCCCCGTTTGCTAACAGGGGTCCTAAATCAGCCCCAGCATTTT. Translated, it gives CASSPRLLTGVLNQPQHF.

V usage is TRBV6-2 or TRBV6-3 and J usage is TRBJ1-2; 10 nucleotides line up with TRBD1. V lost 7 bases, J lost 5 bases, and 7 bases stayed unmatched. The germline CDR1 and CDR2 sequences are MNHEY and SVGEGT. The CDR3 has 14 amino acids. CDR3 region: CASTPGQGVYGYTF. The CDR3 nucleotides are TGTGCCAGCACCCCTGGACAGGGGGTTTATGGCTACACCTTC.